This TCR beta chain was profiled in a study of T cell responses to AZD1222 COVID-19 vaccine. Study-level points and caveats: Repertoires were obtained only post-peak T cell response. Most donors were white British and more were female, and clonal diversity was possibly underestimated.

Profiled with immunoSEQ multiplex PCR; TCRdb holds only in-frame clones, not every one. The table shows about 140,000 clones, with roughly 93% occurring only once. With regard to this clone: Its antigen is not known.

The sequence was collected from an adult in good health. The material sequenced was peripheral blood, taken on day 0 of MenACWY control vaccination.

The CDR3 DNA reads as TGTGCCAGCGCTCTGGACATCATCACAGATACGCAGTATTTT. Amino acid sequence: CASALDIITDTQYF. The chain has TRBV6-5 and TRBJ2-3, with D perhaps matching TRBD1 (5 bases). CDR3 size: 14 residues. Trimming cost V 8 bases and J 2 bases, with 14 bases left between them. Germline CDR1 MNHEY, CDR2 SVGAGI.